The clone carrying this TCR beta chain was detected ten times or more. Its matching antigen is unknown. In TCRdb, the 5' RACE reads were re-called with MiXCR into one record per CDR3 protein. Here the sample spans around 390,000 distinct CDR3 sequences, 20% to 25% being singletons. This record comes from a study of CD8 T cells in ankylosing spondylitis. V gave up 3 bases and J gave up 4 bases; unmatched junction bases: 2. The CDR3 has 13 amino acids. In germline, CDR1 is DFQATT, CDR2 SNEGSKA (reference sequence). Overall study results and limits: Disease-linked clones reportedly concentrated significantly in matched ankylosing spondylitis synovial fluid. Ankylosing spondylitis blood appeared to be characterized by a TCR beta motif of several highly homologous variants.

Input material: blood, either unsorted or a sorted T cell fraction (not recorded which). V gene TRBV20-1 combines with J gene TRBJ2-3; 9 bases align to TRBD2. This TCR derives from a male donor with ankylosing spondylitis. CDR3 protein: CSASLAGSDTQYF. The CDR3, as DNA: TGCAGTGCTAGTCTAGCGGGATCAGATACGCAGTATTTT.